The rows below give T cell receptor beta chains drawn from one sample of a study of cytomegalovirus exposure and HLA in healthy donors. The assay was immunoSEQ multiplex PCR, and TCRdb's table has in-frame clones only and misses some. The repertoire holds about 180,000 clones, with around 86% as singletons. Sequencing input: PBMCs. The receptors stem from a man younger than 30 in good health and CMV-seropositive. Both conserved end residues are part of each CDR3. Fields, in order: D gene, V gene, J gene, clone size, CDR3 DNA, CDR3 protein. A D gene is named only where the DNA matches it firmly. The size entry is marked missing in some rows and otherwise reads once, few, many or a size class.

TRBD1	TRBV19	TRBJ2-2	-	TGTGCCAGTAGTATATTTGCAGGGGGAACCGGGGAGCTGTTTTTT	CASSIFAGGTGELFF
-	TRBV11-2	TRBJ1-2	-	TGTGCCAGCAGCCCGGCTCGGGACACCACTCCTAACTATGGCTACACCTTC	CASSPARDTTPNYGYTF
TRBD1	TRBV5-5	TRBJ1-4	-	TGTGCCAGCAGCTTGGGGGACAGGGATAATGAAAAACTGTTTTTT	CASSLGDRDNEKLFF
-	TRBV14	TRBJ2-7	-	TGTGCCAGCAGCCAAGACCGCCTCCGGGAGCAGTACTTC	CASSQDRLREQYF
-	TRBV7-2	TRBJ2-5	-	TGTGCCAGCAGCTTCCGCGGGGAGGAGACCCAGTACTTC	CASSFRGEETQYF
TRBD1	TRBV16	TRBJ2-7	-	TGTGCCAGCACCCCGGGACAGGTGATCTACGAGCAGTACTTC	CASTPGQVIYEQYF
-	TRBV5-5	TRBJ1-6	-	TGTGCCAGCAGCGTCCTAGGCTATAATTCACCCCTCCACTTT	CASSVLGYNSPLHF
TRBD1	TRBV2	TRBJ1-1	-	TGTGCCAGCAGTGAAGAAAATCGGTTTGTGACAGGGGGAAAAGTGAACACTGAAGCTTTCTTT	CASSEENRFVTGGKVNTEAFF
-	TRBV9	TRBJ1-1	-	TGTGCCAGCAGCGTAGATCCGGGGATCCCTGAAGCTTTCTTT	CASSVDPGIPEAFF
TRBD2	TRBV7-2	TRBJ2-4	-	TGTGCCAGCAGCTTTGCGGTTAGCGGGGGGGGACAAAACATTCAGTACTTC	CASSFAVSGGGQNIQYF
TRBD2	TRBV15	TRBJ2-1	-	TGTGCCACCAGCCGATCCCGCGGGGGGGGCAATGAGCAGTTCTTC	CATSRSRGGGNEQFF
TRBD2	TRBV2	TRBJ2-5	-	TGTGCCAGCTCTCCAGCGGGGGGAGGTGAGACCCAGTACTTC	CASSPAGGGETQYF
TRBD1	TRBV29-1	TRBJ1-1	-	TGCAGCGTGCCCCGAGGACAGGGTAACGCTGAAGCTTTCTTT	CSVPRGQGNAEAFF
TRBD2	TRBV7-2	TRBJ2-7	-	TGTGCCAGCAGCTTCGGGGTAGCGGGGGGATACGAGCAGTACTTC	CASSFGVAGGYEQYF
TRBD1	TRBV4-1	TRBJ2-3	-	TGCGCCAGCAGCCAAGAGTGGGACAGTATGGAGGCAGATACGCAGTATTTT	CASSQEWDSMEADTQYF
-	TRBV4-3	TRBJ2-7	few	TGCGCCAGCAGCCAAGTCCCAGGGATGAACGAGCAGTACTTC	CASSQVPGMNEQYF
-	TRBV19	TRBJ2-4	-	TGTGCCAGTAGTGACAGTAACTCGCTAGCCAAAAACATTCAGTACTTC	CASSDSNSLAKNIQYF
TRBD1	TRBV5-1	TRBJ1-2	-	TGCGCCAGCAGAACAGGACAGGGGAATGCAGCTAACTATGGCTACACCTTC	CASRTGQGNAANYGYTF
-	TRBV4-3	TRBJ2-7	-	TGCGCCAGCAGCCAAGCTCCCTCGCCCCCCACTCTCTACGAGCAGTACTTC	CASSQAPSPPTLYEQYF
TRBD2	TRBV7-2	TRBJ2-5	-	TGTGCCAGCAGCTCCTTGGGGCTAGCGGGGGAGACCCAGTACTTC	CASSSLGLAGETQYF
TRBD1	TRBV6-5	TRBJ1-4	few	TGTGCCAGCAGTGCGGACAGGGCGGGTGAAAAACTGTTTTTT	CASSADRAGEKLFF
-	TRBV7-2	TRBJ2-4	-	TGTGCCAGCAGCTCAGGGATTAATCAGTACTTC	CASSSGINQYF
-	TRBV4-1	TRBJ2-1	-	TGCGCCAGCAGCCAAACCCAGGGTGCGGCCTACAATGAGCAGTTCTTC	CASSQTQGAAYNEQFF
-	TRBV2	TRBJ1-1	-	TGTGCCAGCAGGACAGGAATCACAGGGTACACTGAAGCTTTCTTT	CASRTGITGYTEAFF
TRBD2	TRBV5-4	TRBJ2-1	-	TGTGCCAGCAGGCCCACCGGGACTAGCGTCTACAATGAGCAGTTCTTC	CASRPTGTSVYNEQFF
TRBD2	TRBV6-6	TRBJ2-2	-	TGTGCCAGCAGAGGACTAGCGGGGGCGCCGGCCGGGGAGCTGTTTTTT	CASRGLAGAPAGELFF
-	TRBV5-1	TRBJ2-1	-	TGCGCCAGCAGCTTTGGAGGTTGGAATGAGCAGTTCTTC	CASSFGGWNEQFF
-	TRBV19	TRBJ1-1	-	TGTGCCAGCCATCCCCTAGCCCGGAACACTGAAGCTTTCTTT	CASHPLARNTEAFF
-	TRBV9	TRBJ1-5	-	TGTGCCAGCAGCGTAGGGGGAGGAGGCAATCAGCCCCAGCATTTT	CASSVGGGGNQPQHF
TRBD1	TRBV10-3	TRBJ2-7	once	TGTGCCATCAGTGGGGGGACAGAAACCTACGAGCAGTACTTC	CAISGGTETYEQYF
-	TRBV13	TRBJ1-1	-	TGTGCCAGCAACCCTGAGGGCAACACTGAAGCTTTCTTT	CASNPEGNTEAFF
TRBD1	TRBV6-6	TRBJ2-7	-	TGTGCCAGCAGTCTAGGGGGAGACAGGGTAGGTTTC	CASSLGGDRVGF
-	TRBV14	TRBJ2-2	-	TGTGCCAGCAGTGAGTCTACCTCTTTGAACACCGGGGAGCTGTTTTTT	CASSESTSLNTGELFF
-	TRBV18	TRBJ1-4	once	TGTGCCAGCTCAGGGACAACAACTAATGAAAAACTGTTTTTT	CASSGTTTNEKLFF
-	TRBV7-8	TRBJ1-1	-	TGTGCCAGCAGCCCACGGAGGAACACTGAAGCTTTCTTT	CASSPRRNTEAFF
-	TRBV19	TRBJ2-1	-	TGTGCCAGTAGTATAGACCTTACTAGCTACAATGAGCAGTTCTTC	CASSIDLTSYNEQFF
-	TRBV6-6	TRBJ2-7	once	TGTGCCAGCAGTTACGAGGCCTGGAGCTCCTACGAGCAGTACTTC	CASSYEAWSSYEQYF
TRBD2	TRBV4-2	TRBJ2-7	-	TGTGCCAGCAGCCAAGATCTGGGACTAGCAAGCGAGCAGTACTTC	CASSQDLGLASEQYF
TRBD1	TRBV5-4	TRBJ2-5	-	TGTGCCAGCAGCTCCCTAGGGGCAGGGGGAACGGGAGAGACCCAGTACTTC	CASSSLGAGGTGETQYF
-	TRBV6-1	TRBJ2-1	-	TGTGCCAGCACCTCCACAGGGCCCAATGAGCAGTTCTTC	CASTSTGPNEQFF
-	TRBV30	TRBJ2-1	-	TGTGCCTGGGGACTGCCGGATGAGCAGTTCTTC	CAWGLPDEQFF
TRBD2	TRBV6-5	TRBJ2-7	-	TGTGCCAGCAGGGAGGACGGGGGGGCGACGTACGAGCAGTACTTC	CASREDGGATYEQYF
TRBD2	TRBV5-6	TRBJ2-1	-	TGTGCCAGCAGCTCTAGCGGACTACGGGGCTTGAAGGATGAGCAGTTCTTC	CASSSSGLRGLKDEQFF
-	TRBV9	TRBJ1-1	-	TGTGCCAGCAGCGCGGGAAACCTGAACACTGAAGCTTTCTTT	CASSAGNLNTEAFF
TRBD1	TRBV7-2	TRBJ2-7	-	TGTGCCAGCAGCTGGGACAGGGACTACTCCTACGAGCAGTACTTC	CASSWDRDYSYEQYF